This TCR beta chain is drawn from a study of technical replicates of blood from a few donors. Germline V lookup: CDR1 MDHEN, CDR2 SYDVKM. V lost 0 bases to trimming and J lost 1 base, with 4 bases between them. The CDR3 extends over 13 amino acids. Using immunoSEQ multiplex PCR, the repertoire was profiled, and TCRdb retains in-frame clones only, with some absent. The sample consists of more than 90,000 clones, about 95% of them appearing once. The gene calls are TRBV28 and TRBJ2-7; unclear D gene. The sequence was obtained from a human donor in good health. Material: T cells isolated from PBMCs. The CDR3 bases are TGTGCCAGCAGTTTATGGCAGTCCTACGAGCAGTACTTC. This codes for CASSLWQSYEQYF. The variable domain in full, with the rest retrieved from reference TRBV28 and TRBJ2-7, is DVKVTQSSRYLVKRTGEKVFLECVQDMDHENMFWYRQDPGLGLRLIYFSYDVKMKEKGDIPEGYSVSREKKERFSLILESASTNQTSMYLCASSLWQSYEQYFGPGTRLTVT.